This T cell receptor beta chain was identified during a study of blood T cell repertoires in COVID-19. The overall study: Acute and convalescent COVID-19 specimens originated in the United States, Italy and Spain. T cells, B-cell-depleted T cells, or PBMCs supplied cDNA or gDNA.

In the original workflow: Reference gene primer amplification yielded estimated nucleated cell counts. Measured with immunoSEQ multiplex PCR; TCRdb has only the in-frame clones, and not every one. V, J and clone size derive from that table, while D and trimming were established from the DNA sequence. The table shows about 33,000 clones, with approximately 85% occurring only once. Trimming at V came to 3 bases and at J to 8 bases, leaving 12 bases not matched to a gene. Germline CDR1 and CDR2: PRHDT and FYEKMQ (reference sequence). The CDR3 length is 16 residues. The sequencing sample was made of peripheral blood. V and J are TRBV13 and TRBJ2-5; 10 bases map to TRBD2. The receptor comes from a man older than 75 with active COVID-19. The chain's CDR3 is CASSFSGGGPRDTQYF. CDR3 DNA: TGTGCCAGCAGCTTCAGCGGGGGGGGACCAAGAGATACCCAGTACTTC.